The present T cell receptor (beta chain) was sequenced within a study of CD8+CD57+ T cells in acquired aplastic anemia. The wider study: Sorted CD4+ and CD8+ cells yielded roughly 3.1 ug of DNA on average.

Individuals selected for sequencing had exhibited CD8+CD57+ cell expansion on flow cytometry. No therapy had been given to the patients at the time of blood sampling. This clonotype was counted between two and nine times. The use of genomic DNA as template underpinned the TCR beta VDJ and CDR3 profiling. TCRdb itself ran the reads through MiXCR, one entry per CDR3 protein. Of just over 450,000 distinct CDR3 sequences listed, around 30% are singletons. The CDR3 sequence is 14 residues long. From germline, CDR1 is SGHKS and CDR2 YYEKEE (reference sequence). V was clipped by 5 bases and J by 2 bases, with 14 bases between them.

The sequenced sample was sorted CD4+, CD8+, or CD8+CD57+ T cells (not recorded which) from PBMCs. This chain links TRBV5-5 with TRBJ2-7, with D uncertain. The receptor was isolated from a human donor with aplastic anemia. CDR3 sequence: CASRAGLITYEQYF. CDR3 nucleotide sequence: TGTGCCAGCAGGGCCGGCCTTATTACCTACGAGCAGTACTTC.